These 6 T cell receptor beta chains were all obtained from the same sample, sequenced in a study of T cell responses to AZD1222 COVID-19 vaccine. The repertoire was sequenced with immunoSEQ multiplex PCR; TCRdb's copy has only in-frame clones and lacks some. The sample comprises under 150,000 clones, around 88% of which are singletons, and roughly 10% rests with the top ten. The sequences come from peripheral blood, collected on day 0 of MenACWY control vaccination. The receptors come from an adult in good health.

DNA of the CDR3: TGTGCCAGCAGATTAAGCCCGGGACAGGGGGCCAATGAGCAGTTCTTC. The encoded protein is CASRLSPGQGANEQFF. The chain is built from TRBV2 and TRBJ2-1; TRBD1 aligns across 12 bases. The CDR3 has 16 amino acids. Trimming cost V 6 bases and J 6 bases; bases outside gene matches: 9. Germline assignment: CDR1 SNHLY and CDR2 FYNNEI.

The V and J genes are TRBV20-1 and TRBJ2-3, with D unclear. V was cut by 3 bases and J by 4 bases, with 2 bases left in between. The CDR3 consists of 10 residues. In germline, CDR1 is DFQATT, CDR2 SNEGSKA (reference sequence). CDR3 bases: TGCAGTGCTAGGGCAGATACGCAGTATTTT. Translated, it gives CSARADTQYF.

The V call is TRBV29-1, the J call TRBJ2-7, with 11 bases matching TRBD2. Trimming cost V 5 bases and J 4 bases; bases outside gene matches: 7. The germline gives CDR1 SQVTM, CDR2 ANQGSEA. The CDR3 loop spans 14 amino acids. CDR3: CSVHTSGSWYEQYF. The DNA for the CDR3 is TGCAGCGTTCATACTAGCGGGAGTTGGTACGAGCAGTACTTC.

V and J are TRBV5-4 and TRBJ2-5; D gene ambiguous. The CDR3 sequence is 14 residues long. Trimming removed 0 bases from V and 2 bases from J, with 8 bases in between. From germline, CDR1 is SGHNT and CDR2 YYREEE (reference sequence). This CDR3 is CASSLGSGQETQYF. Here the CDR3 DNA reads TGTGCCAGCAGCTTGGGTTCCGGACAAGAGACCCAGTACTTC.

This chain uses TRBV11-3 with TRBJ1-3; D is ambiguous. The CDR3 extends over 16 amino acids. Germline CDR1 is SGHNT and CDR2 is YENEEA. Between the trimmed V and J ends, which lost 0 bases and 0 bases, there was a span of 9 bases. The CDR3 coding sequence is TGTGCCAGCAGCTTAGAATCGGGGAACTCTGGAAACACCATATATTTT. It specifies CASSLESGNSGNTIYF.

In its sample, this clone was seen once. The CDR3 sequence is CAWSTADTQYF. The DNA of the CDR3 is TGTGCCTGGAGTACGGCAGATACGCAGTATTTT. The chain links TRBV30 to TRBJ2-3; D is ambiguous. The CDR3 has 11 amino acids. From germline, CDR1 is GTSNPN and CDR2 SVGIG (reference sequence). The V and J ends lost 2 bases and 4 bases respectively, with 4 bases between them. The full variable domain, with the rest looked up from reference TRBV30 and TRBJ2-3, is SQTIHQWPATLVQPVGSPLSLECTVEGTSNPNLYWYRQAAGRGLQLLFYSVGIGQISSEVPQNLSASRPQDRQFILSSKKLLLSDSGFYLCAWSTADTQYFGPGTRLTVL.